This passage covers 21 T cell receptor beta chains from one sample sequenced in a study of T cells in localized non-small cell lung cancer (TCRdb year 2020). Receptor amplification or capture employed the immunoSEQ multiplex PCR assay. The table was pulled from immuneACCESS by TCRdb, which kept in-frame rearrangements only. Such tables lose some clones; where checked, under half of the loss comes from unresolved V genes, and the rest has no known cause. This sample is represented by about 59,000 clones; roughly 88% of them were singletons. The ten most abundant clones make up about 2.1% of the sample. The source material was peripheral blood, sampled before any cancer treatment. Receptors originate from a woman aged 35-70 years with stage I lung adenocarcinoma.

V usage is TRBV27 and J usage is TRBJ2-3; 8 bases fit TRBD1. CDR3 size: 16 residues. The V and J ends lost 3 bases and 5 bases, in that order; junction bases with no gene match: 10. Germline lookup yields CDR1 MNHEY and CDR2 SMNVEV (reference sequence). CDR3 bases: TGTGCCAGCAGTTTCGAGGACAGGGTGAAACGAGATACGCAGTATTTT. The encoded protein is CASSFEDRVKRDTQYF.

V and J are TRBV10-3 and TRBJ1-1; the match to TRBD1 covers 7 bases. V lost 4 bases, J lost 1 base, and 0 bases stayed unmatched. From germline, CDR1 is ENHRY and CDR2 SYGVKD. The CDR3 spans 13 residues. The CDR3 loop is CAISGQGNTEAFF. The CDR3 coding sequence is TGTGCCATCAGTGGACAGGGGAACACTGAAGCTTTCTTT.

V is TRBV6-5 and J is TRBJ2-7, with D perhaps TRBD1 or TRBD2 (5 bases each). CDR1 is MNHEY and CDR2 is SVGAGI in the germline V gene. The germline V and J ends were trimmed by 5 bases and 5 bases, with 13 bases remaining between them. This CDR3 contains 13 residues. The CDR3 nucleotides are TGTGCCAGCAGTACCGGGACGTTTCACGAGCAGTACTTC. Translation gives CASSTGTFHEQYF.

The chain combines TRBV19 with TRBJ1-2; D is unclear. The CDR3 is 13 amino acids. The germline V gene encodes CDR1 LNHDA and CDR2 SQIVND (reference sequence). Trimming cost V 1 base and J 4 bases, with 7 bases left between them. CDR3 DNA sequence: TGTGCCAGTAGTATAGGACAAAGCTATGGCTACACCTTC. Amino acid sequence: CASSIGQSYGYTF.

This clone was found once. CDR3: CASKETGGPNTEAFF. CDR3 nucleotide sequence: TGTGCCAGTAAGGAGACAGGGGGGCCGAACACTGAAGCTTTCTTT. The genes are TRBV19 and TRBJ1-1, with 9 bases that match TRBD1. The J segment lost 1 base and the V segment lost 7 bases, leaving 7 bases of the junction unmatched. Germline V gives CDR1 LNHDA, CDR2 SQIVND (reference sequence). This CDR3 region has 15 residues.

The CDR3 DNA reads TGTGCCTGGGGCCTGACAGGTGACACCTTC. Its translation: CAWGLTGDTF. The chain is built from TRBV30 and TRBJ1-2, with D maybe TRBD1 (6 bases). This CDR3 comprises 10 residues. Trimming pared 5 bases from V and 12 bases from J, leaving 13 bases between. The germline V gene has CDR1 GTSNPN and CDR2 SVGIG (reference sequence).

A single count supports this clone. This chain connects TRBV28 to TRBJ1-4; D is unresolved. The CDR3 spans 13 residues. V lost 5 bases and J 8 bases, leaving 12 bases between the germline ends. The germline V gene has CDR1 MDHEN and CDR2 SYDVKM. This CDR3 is CASSLLSAEKLFF. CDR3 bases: TGTGCCAGCAGTCTTCTCTCCGCAGAAAAACTGTTTTTT.

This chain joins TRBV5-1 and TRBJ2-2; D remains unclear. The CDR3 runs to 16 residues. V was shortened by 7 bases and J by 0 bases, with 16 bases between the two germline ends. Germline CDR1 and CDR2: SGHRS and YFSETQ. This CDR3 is CASRVGRSSNTGELFF. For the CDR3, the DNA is TGCGCCAGCCGGGTCGGGCGATCTTCGAACACCGGGGAGCTGTTTTTT.

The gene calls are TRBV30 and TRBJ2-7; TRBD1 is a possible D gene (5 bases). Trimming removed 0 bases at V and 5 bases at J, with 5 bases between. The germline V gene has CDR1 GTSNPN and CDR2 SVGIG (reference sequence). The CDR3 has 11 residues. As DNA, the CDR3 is TGTGCCTGGAGTGTAGGGGACGAGCAGTACTTC. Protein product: CAWSVGDEQYF.

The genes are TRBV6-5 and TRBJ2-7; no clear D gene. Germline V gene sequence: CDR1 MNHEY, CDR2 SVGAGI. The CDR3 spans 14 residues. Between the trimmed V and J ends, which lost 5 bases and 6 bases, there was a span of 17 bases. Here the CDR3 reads CASSRPGQTGEQYF. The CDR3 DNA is TGTGCCAGCAGTAGGCCGGGCCAAACCGGCGAGCAGTACTTC.

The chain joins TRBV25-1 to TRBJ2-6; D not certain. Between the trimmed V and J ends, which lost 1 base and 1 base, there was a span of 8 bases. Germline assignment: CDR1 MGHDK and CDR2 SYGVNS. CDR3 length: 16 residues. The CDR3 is CASSEFVGSGANVLTF. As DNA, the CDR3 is TGTGCCAGCAGTGAATTTGTCGGATCTGGGGCCAACGTCCTGACTTTC.

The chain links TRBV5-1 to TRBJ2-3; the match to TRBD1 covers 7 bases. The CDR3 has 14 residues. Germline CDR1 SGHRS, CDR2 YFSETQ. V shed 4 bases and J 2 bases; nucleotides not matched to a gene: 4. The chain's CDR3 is CASSEGQHTDTQYF. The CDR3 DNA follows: TGCGCCAGCAGCGAGGGACAGCACACAGATACGCAGTATTTT.

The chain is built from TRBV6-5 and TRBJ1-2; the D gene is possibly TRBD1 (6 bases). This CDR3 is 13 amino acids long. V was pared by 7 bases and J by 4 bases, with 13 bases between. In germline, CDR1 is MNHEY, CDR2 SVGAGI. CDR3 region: CASNLGDTYGYTF. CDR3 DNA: TGTGCCAGCAATCTCGGGGACACCTATGGCTACACCTTC.

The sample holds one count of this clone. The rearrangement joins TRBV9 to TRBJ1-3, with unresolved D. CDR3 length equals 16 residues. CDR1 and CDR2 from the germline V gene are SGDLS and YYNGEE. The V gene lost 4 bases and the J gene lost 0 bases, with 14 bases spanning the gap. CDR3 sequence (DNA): TGTGCCAGCAGCCTAAACGACGGATACTCTGGAAACACCATATATTTT. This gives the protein CASSLNDGYSGNTIYF.

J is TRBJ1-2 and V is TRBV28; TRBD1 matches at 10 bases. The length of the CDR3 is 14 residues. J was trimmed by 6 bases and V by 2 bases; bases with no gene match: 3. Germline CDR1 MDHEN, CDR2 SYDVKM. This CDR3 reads CASSLGDRGHGYTF. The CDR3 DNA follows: TGTGCCAGCAGTTTAGGGGACAGGGGTCATGGCTACACCTTC.

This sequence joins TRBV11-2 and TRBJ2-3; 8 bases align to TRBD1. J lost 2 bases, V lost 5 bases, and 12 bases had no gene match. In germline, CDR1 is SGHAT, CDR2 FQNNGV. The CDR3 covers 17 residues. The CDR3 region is CASSVRRDRRLTDTQYF. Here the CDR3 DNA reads TGTGCCAGCAGCGTTCGCCGGGACAGGAGACTCACAGATACGCAGTATTTT.

The CDR3 sequence is CASSPQQSRGTEAFF. Written as DNA, the CDR3 is TGTGCCAGCTCACCCCAACAGTCCAGGGGCACTGAAGCTTTCTTT. The chain has TRBV18 and TRBJ1-1, with a possible D match to TRBD1 (6 bases). Germline-derived CDR1 and CDR2 are KGHSH and LQKENI. V was clipped by 3 bases and J by 4 bases, with 15 bases between them. The CDR3 is made up of 15 amino acids.

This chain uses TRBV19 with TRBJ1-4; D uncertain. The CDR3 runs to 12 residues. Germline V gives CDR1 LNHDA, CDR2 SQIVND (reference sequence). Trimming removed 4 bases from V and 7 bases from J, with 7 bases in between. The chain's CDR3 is CASSNVGEKLFF. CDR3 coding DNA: TGTGCCAGTAGTAATGTCGGTGAAAAACTGTTTTTT.

The CDR3 bases are TGCAGCGTTGAGGAGGTTTCCCCTAGCACCGGGGAGCTGTTTTTT. Translating gives CSVEEVSPSTGELFF. The V and J genes are TRBV29-1 and TRBJ2-2; possible D gene TRBD2, 5 bases. CDR3 length: 15 amino acids. V was clipped by 3 bases and J by 4 bases, with 15 bases between them. Germline V CDR1 and CDR2: SQVTM, ANQGSEA.

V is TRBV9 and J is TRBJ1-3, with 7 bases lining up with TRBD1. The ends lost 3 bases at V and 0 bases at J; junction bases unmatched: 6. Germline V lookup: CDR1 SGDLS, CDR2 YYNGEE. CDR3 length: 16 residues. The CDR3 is CASSARQGLSGNTIYF. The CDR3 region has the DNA TGTGCCAGCAGCGCTCGACAGGGCCTCTCTGGAAACACCATATATTTT.

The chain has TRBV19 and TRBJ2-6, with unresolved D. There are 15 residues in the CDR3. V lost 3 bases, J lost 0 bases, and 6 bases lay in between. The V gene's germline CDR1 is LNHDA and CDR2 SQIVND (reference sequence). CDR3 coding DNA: TGTGCCAGTAGTATGGTACGCTCTGGGGCCAACGTCCTGACTTTC. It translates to CASSMVRSGANVLTF.